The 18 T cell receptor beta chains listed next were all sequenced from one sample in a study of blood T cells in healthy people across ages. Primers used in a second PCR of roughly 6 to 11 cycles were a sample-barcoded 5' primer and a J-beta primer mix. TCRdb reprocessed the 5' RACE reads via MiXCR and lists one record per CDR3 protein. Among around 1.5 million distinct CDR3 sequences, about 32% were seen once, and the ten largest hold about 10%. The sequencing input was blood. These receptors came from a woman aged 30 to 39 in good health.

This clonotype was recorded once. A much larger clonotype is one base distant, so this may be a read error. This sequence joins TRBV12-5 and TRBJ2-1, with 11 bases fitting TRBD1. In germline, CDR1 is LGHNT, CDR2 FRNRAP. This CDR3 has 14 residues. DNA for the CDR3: TGTGCTAGTTCGGGGACAGGGGGATACAATGAGCGGTTCTTC. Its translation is CASSGTGGYNERFF.

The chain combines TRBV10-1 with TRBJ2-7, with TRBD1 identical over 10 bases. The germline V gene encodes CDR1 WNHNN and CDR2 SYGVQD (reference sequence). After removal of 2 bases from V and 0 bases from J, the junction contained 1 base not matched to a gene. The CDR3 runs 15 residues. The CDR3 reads CASSEGTGASYEQYF. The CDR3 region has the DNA TGCGCCAGCAGTGAGGGGACAGGGGCCTCCTACGAGCAGTACTTC.

The CDR3 coding sequence is TGTGCCAGCAGCTGGGAGGGTGGTGGCTACACCTTC. Its protein product is CASSWEGGGYTF. V gene TRBV7-8 combines with J gene TRBJ1-2, with D unclear. Per germline, CDR1 SGHVS and CDR2 FQNEAQ. V shed 4 bases and J shed 7 bases, with 10 bases lying between them. CDR3 size: 12 residues.

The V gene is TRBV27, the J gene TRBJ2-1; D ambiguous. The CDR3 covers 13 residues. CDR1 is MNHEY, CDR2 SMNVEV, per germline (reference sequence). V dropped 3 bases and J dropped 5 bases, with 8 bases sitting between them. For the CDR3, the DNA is TGTGCCAGCAGTTTTTTTCCCGACAATGAGCAGTTCTTC. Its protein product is CASSFFPDNEQFF.

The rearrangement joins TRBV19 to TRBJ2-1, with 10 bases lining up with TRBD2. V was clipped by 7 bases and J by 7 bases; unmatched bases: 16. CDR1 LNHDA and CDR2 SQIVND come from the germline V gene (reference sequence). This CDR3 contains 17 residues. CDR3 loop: CASNLKSGRANVNEQFF. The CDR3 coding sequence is TGTGCCAGTAATCTTAAGAGCGGGAGGGCCAATGTGAATGAGCAGTTCTTC.

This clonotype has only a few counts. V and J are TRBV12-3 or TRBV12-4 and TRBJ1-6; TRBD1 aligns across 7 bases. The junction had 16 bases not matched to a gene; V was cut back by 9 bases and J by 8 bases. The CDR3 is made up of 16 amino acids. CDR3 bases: TGTGCCAGTCATTCCGAGAGGGGGCGCGGCTATTCACCCCTCCACTTT. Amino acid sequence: CASHSERGRGYSPLHF.

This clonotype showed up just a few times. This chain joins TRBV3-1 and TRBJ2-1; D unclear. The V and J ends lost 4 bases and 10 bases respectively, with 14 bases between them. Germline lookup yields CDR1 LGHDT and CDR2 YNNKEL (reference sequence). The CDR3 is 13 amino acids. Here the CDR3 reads CASSLESPTEQFF. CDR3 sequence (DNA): TGTGCCAGCAGCCTGGAGTCCCCGACGGAGCAGTTCTTC.

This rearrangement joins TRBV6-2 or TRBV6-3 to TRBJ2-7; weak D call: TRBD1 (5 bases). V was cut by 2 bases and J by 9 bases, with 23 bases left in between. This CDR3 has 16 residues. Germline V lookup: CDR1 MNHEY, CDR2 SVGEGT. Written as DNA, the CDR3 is TGTGCCAGCAGTTACCCAACGACTCTGCAGGGCGATGGGCAGTACTTC. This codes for CASSYPTTLQGDGQYF.

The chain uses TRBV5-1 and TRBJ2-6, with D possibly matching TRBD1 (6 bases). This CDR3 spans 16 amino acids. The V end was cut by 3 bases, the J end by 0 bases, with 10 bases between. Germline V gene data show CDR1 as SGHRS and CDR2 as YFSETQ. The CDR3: CASSSEGGSGANVLTF. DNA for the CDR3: TGCGCCAGCAGCTCGGAAGGGGGCTCTGGGGCCAACGTCCTGACTTTC.

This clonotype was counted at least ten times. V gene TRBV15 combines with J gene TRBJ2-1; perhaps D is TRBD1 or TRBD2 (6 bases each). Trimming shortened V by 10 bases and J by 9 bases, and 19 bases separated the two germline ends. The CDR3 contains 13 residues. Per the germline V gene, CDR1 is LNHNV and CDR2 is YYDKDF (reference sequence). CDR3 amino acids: CASDNGGGSEQFF. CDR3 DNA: TGTGCCAGCGACAACGGGGGCGGTAGTGAGCAGTTCTTC.

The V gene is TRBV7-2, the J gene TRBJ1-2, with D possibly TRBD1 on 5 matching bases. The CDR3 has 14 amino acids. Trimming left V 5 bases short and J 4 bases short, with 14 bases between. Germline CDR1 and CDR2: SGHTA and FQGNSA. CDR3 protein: CASSGRGESYGYTF. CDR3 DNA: TGTGCCAGCAGCGGAAGAGGGGAGAGCTATGGCTACACCTTC.

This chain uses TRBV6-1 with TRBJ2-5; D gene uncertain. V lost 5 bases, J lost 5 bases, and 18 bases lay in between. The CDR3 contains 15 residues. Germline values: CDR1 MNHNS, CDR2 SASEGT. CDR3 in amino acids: CASSTRASTRETQYF. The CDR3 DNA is TGTGCCAGCAGTACCCGGGCCTCCACGCGGGAGACCCAGTACTTC.

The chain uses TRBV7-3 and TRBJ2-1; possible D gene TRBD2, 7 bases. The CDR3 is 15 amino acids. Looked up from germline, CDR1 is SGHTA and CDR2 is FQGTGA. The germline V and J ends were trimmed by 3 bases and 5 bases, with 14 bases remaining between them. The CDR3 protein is CASSFGGGPNNEQFF. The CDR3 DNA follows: TGTGCCAGCAGCTTTGGGGGGGGCCCTAACAATGAGCAGTTCTTC.

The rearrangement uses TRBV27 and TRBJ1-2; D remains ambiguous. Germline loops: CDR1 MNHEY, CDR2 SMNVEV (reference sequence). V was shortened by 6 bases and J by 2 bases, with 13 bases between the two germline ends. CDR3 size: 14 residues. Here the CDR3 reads CASRLLQGNYGYTF. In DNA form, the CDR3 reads TGTGCCAGCAGGTTGTTACAAGGAAACTATGGCTACACCTTC.

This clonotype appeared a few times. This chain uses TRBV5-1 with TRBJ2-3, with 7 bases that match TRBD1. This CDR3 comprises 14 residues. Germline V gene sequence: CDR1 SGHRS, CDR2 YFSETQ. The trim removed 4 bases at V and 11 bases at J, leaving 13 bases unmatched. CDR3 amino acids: CASSPGQFFGKQYF. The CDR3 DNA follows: TGCGCCAGCAGCCCGGGACAGTTTTTCGGGAAGCAGTATTTT.

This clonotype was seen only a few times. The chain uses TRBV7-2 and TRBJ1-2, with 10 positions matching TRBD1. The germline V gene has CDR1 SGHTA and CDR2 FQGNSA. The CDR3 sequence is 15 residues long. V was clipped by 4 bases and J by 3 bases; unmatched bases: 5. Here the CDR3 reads CASSSRQGADYGYTF. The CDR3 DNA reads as TGTGCCAGCAGCTCTCGACAGGGGGCGGACTATGGCTACACCTTC.

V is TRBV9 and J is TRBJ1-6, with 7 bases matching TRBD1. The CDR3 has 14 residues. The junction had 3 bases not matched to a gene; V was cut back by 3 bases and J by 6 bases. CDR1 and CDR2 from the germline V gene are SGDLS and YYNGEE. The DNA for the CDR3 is TGTGCCAGCAGCGAGGGACAGATTAATTCACCCCTCCACTTT. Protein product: CASSEGQINSPLHF. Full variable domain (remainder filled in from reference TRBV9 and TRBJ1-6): DSGVTQTPKHLITATGQRVTLRCSPRSGDLSVYWYQQSLDQGLQFLIQYYNGEERAKGNILERFSAQQFPDLHSELNLSSLELGDSALYFCASSEGQINSPLHFGNGTRLTVT.

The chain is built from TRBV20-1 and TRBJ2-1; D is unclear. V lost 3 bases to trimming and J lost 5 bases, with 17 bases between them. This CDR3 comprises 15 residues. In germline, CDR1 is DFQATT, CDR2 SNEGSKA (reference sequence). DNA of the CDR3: TGCAGTGCTAGGTATCCACGGATCCTCAACAATGAGCAGTTCTTC. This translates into CSARYPRILNNEQFF.